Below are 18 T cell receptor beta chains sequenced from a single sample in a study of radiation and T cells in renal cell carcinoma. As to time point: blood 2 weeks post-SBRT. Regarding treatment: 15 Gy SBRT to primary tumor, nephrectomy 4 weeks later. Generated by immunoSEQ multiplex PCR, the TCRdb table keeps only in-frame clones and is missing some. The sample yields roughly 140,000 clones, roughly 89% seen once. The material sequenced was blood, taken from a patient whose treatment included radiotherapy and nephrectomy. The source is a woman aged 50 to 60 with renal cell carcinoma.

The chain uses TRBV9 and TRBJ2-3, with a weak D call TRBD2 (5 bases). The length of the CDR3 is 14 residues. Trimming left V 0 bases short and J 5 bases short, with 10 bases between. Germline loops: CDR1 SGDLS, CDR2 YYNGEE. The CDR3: CASSVELVKDTQYF. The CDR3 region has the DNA TGTGCCAGCAGCGTAGAACTAGTGAAAGATACGCAGTATTTT. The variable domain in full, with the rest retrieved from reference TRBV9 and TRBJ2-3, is DSGVTQTPKHLITATGQRVTLRCSPRSGDLSVYWYQQSLDQGLQFLIQYYNGEERAKGNILERFSAQQFPDLHSELNLSSLELGDSALYFCASSVELVKDTQYFGPGTRLTVL.

The CDR3 loop reads CASSLTGGWEKLFF. CDR3 nucleotides: TGCGCCAGCAGCTTGACAGGGGGCTGGGAAAAACTGTTTTTT. The J gene is TRBJ1-4, the V gene TRBV5-1, with 9 bases lining up with TRBD1. J was trimmed by 8 bases and V by 1 base; bases with no gene match: 3. CDR1 SGHRS and CDR2 YFSETQ come from the germline V gene. The CDR3 loop spans 14 amino acids.

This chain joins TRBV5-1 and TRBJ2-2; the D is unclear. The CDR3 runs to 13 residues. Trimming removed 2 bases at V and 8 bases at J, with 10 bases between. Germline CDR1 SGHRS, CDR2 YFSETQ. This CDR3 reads CASSLRPEGELFF. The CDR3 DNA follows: TGCGCCAGCAGCTTACGACCCGAGGGGGAGCTGTTTTTT.

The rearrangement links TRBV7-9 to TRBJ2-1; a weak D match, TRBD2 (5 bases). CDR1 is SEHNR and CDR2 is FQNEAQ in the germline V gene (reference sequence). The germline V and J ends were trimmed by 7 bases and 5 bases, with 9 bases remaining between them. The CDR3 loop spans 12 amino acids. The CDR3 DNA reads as TGTGCCAGCACGGGGATCAACAATGAGCAGTTCTTC. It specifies CASTGINNEQFF. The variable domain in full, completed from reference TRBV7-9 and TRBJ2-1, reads DTGVSQNPRHKITKRGQNVTFRCDPISEHNRLYWYRQTLGQGPEFLTYFQNEAQLEKSRLLSDRFSAERPKGSFSTLEIQRTEQGDSAMYLCASTGINNEQFFGPGTRLTVL.

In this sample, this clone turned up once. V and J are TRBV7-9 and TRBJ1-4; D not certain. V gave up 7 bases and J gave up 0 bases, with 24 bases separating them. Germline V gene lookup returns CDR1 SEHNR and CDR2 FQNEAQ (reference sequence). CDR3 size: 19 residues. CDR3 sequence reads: CASIRNPRGEMATNEKLFF. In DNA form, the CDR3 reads TGTGCCAGCATCCGAAACCCCCGAGGTGAAATGGCAACTAATGAAAAACTGTTTTTT.

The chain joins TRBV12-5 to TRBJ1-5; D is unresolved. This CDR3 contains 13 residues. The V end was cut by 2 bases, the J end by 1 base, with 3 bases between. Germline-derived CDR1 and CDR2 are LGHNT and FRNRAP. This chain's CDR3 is CASGLRSNQPQHF. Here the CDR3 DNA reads TGTGCTAGTGGTTTGAGAAGCAATCAGCCCCAGCATTTT.

The DNA of the CDR3 is TGTGCCAGCAGTGAAGGGCGGCAGCCCTTCTTAAAAAATCAGCCCCAGCATTTT. As protein: CASSEGRQPFLKNQPQHF. The chain couples TRBV6-1 to TRBJ1-5; D gene uncertain. The V end was cut by 1 base, the J end by 4 bases, with 20 bases between. This CDR3 is 18 amino acids long. CDR1 and CDR2 from the germline V gene are MNHNS and SASEGT.

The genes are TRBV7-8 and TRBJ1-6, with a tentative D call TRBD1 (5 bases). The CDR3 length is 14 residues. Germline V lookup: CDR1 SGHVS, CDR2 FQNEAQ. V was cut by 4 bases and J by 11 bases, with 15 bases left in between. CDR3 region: CASSSGTSWAPLHF. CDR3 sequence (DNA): TGTGCCAGCAGCTCCGGGACGTCCTGGGCACCCCTCCACTTT.

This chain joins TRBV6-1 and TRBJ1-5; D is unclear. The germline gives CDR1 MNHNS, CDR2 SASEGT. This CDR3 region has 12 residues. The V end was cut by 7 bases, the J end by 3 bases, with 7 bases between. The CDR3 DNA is TGTGCCAGCAAAATTTTCAATCAGCCCCAGCATTTT. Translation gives CASKIFNQPQHF.

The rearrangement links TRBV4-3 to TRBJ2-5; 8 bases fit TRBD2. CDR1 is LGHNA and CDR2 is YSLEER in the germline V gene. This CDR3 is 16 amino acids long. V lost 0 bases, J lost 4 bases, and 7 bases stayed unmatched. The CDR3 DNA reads TGCGCCAGCAGCCAAGACGGGGCGGGGGGTCGAGAGACCCAGTACTTC. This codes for CASSQDGAGGRETQYF.

In DNA, the CDR3 is TGTGCCAGCAATGGTAGGAAATCAACTAATGAAAAACTGTTTTTT. Its protein product is CASNGRKSTNEKLFF. The chain is built from TRBV2 and TRBJ1-4; D call uncertain. This CDR3 has 15 residues. The ends were cut back, 7 bases at V and 0 bases at J, with 12 bases in the middle. In germline, CDR1 is SNHLY, CDR2 FYNNEI. The complete variable domain, with remaining parts taken from reference TRBV2 and TRBJ1-4, reads EPEVTQTPSHQVTQMGQEVILRCVPISNHLYFYWYRQILGQKVEFLVSFYNNEISEKSEIFDDQFSVERPDGSNFTLKIRSTKLEDSAMYFCASNGRKSTNEKLFFGSGTQLSVL.

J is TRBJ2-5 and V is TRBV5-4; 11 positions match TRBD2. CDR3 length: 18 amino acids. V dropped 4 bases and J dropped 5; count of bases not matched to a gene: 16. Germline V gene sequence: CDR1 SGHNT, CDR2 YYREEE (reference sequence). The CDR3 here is CASSPGGVASGGSETQYF. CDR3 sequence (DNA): TGTGCCAGCAGCCCAGGGGGTGTGGCTAGCGGGGGGTCGGAGACCCAGTACTTC.

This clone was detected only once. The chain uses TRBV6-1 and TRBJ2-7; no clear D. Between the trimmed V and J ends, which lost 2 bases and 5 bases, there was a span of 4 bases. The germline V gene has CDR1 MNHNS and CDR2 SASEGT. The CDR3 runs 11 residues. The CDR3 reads CASSEIHEQYF. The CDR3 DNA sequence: TGTGCCAGCAGTGAAATCCACGAGCAGTACTTC.

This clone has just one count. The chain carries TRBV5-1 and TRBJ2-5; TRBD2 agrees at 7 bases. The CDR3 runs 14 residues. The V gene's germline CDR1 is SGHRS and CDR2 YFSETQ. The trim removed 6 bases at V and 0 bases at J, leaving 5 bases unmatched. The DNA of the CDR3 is TGCGCCAGCAAACGGGGGACTAACCAAGAGACCCAGTACTTC. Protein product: CASKRGTNQETQYF. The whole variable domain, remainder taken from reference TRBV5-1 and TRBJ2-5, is KAGVTQTPRYLIKTRGQQVTLSCSPISGHRSVSWYQQTPGQGLQFLFEYFSETQRNKGNFPGRFSGRQFSNSRSEMNVSTLELGDSALYLCASKRGTNQETQYFGPGTRLLVL.

This chain's CDR3 is CASSSWTSGGEETQYF. The CDR3 nucleotides are TGTGCCAGCAGCTCCTGGACTAGCGGGGGGGAAGAGACCCAGTACTTC. This chain joins TRBV5-6 and TRBJ2-5; 15 bases line up with TRBD2. CDR1 is SGHDT and CDR2 is YYEEEE in the germline V gene. There are 16 residues in the CDR3. J gave up 3 bases and V 3 bases, and 3 bases lay outside the gene matches.

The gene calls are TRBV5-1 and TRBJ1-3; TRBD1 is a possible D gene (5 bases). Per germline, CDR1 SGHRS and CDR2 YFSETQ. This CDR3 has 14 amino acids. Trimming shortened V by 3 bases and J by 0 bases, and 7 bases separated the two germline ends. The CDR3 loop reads CASSWGNSGNTIYF. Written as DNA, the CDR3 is TGCGCCAGCAGCTGGGGCAACTCTGGAAACACCATATATTTT. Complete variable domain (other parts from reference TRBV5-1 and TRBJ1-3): KAGVTQTPRYLIKTRGQQVTLSCSPISGHRSVSWYQQTPGQGLQFLFEYFSETQRNKGNFPGRFSGRQFSNSRSEMNVSTLELGDSALYLCASSWGNSGNTIYFGEGSWLTVV.

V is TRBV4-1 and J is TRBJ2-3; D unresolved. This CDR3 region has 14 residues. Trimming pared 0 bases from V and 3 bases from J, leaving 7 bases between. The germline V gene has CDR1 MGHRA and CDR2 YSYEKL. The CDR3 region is CASSQEARTDTQYF. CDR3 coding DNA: TGCGCCAGCAGCCAAGAGGCTAGAACAGATACGCAGTATTTT.

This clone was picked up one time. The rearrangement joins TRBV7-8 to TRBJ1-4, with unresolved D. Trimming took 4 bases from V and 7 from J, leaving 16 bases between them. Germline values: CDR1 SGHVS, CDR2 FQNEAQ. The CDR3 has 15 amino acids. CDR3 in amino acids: CASSSATGVVEKLFF. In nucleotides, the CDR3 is TGTGCCAGCAGCTCCGCCACCGGTGTTGTTGAAAAACTGTTTTTT. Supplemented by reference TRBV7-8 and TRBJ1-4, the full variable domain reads GAGVSQSPRYKVAKRGQDVALRCDPISGHVSLFWYQQALGQGPEFLTYFQNEAQLDKSGLPSDRFFAERPEGSVSTLKIQRTQQEDSAVYLCASSSATGVVEKLFFGSGTQLSVL.